The clone carrying this TCR beta chain was detected many times. Its antigen is unknown. Time point denoted: patch test 1, 2 weeks after DPC sensitization. Specified treatment: therapeutic diphenylcyclopropenone sensitization with weekly scalp DPC. The total RNA was obtained from whole blood that was not fractionated. This sample is drawn from a study of human T cells and chemical hapten exposure. Study-wide results and limits: It was expanded TCRs that formed significantly more large CDR3 similarity clusters than controls did. No change in TCRs above 1 in 1000 frequency was produced by DPC sensitization.

Single cDNA molecules in the library carried unique molecular identifiers attached during preparation. TCRdb fed the RACE reads into MiXCR, producing one record per CDR3 protein. Of about 120,000 distinct CDR3 sequences in the sample, roughly an eighth were seen once. Sequencing used whole blood, obtained in connection with sensitization to the hapten diphenylcyclopropenone (DPC). This TCR came from a woman in her forties or fifties with alopecia areata. Some clones in this sample may be carry-over from other donors' samples.

The CDR3 nucleotides read TGTGCCAGCAGTTACAACATCATGAACACTGAAGCTTTCTTT. Translating it yields CASSYNIMNTEAFF. The chain carries TRBV6-5 and TRBJ1-1; D unclear. V gave up 2 bases and J gave up 0 bases, with 7 bases separating them. The CDR3 sequence is 14 residues long. The germline gives CDR1 MNHEY, CDR2 SVGAGI.